The 20 T cell receptor beta chains presented below share a single source sample, sequenced in a study of response to subunit inactivated influenza vaccine (dated by TCRdb to 2016 to 2018). The library was generated by RT-PCR. TCRdb names Illumina HiSeq 2500 as the instrument used. In-frame beta chains were kept once TCRdb had trimmed the public reads at Q25 with fastp and called clones with MiXCR. Identical CDR3 proteins give one entry, which carries the most common genes and DNA. The sample table lists fewer than 700,000 distinct CDR3 sequences, 10% to 15% of them with a count of one. The top ten clonotypes cover less than 15% of the sample. In the paper's terms, the time point label means: approximately 45 days after influenza vaccine administration. Sequencing was performed on PBMCs from blood, taken about 6 weeks after vaccination. These receptors all come from a man aged 50-59 years who received an inactivated influenza vaccine. Donor details come from another sample of the same person, matched by shared clones.

V is TRBV9 and J is TRBJ2-7; TRBD1 is a possible D gene (5 bases). V was trimmed by 4 bases and J by 5 bases, leaving 16 bases between them. Germline CDR1 and CDR2: SGDLS and YYNGEE. This CDR3 spans 14 amino acids. The CDR3 sequence: CASSFGAAGDEQYF. The CDR3 DNA reads as TGTGCCAGCAGCTTTGGGGCGGCCGGCGACGAGCAGTACTTC.

This chain joins TRBV18 and TRBJ1-6; a weak D match, TRBD1 (5 bases). V was trimmed by 2 bases and J by 7 bases, leaving 15 bases between them. Germline lookup yields CDR1 KGHSH and CDR2 LQKENI. The CDR3 runs 16 residues. CDR3 DNA sequence: TGTGCCAGCTCACCAGAGATGGGACGGCTCAATTCACCCCTCCACTTT. Its translation: CASSPEMGRLNSPLHF.

The rearrangement joins TRBV20-1 to TRBJ1-3; 8 bases align to TRBD1. From germline, CDR1 is DFQATT and CDR2 SNEGSKA (reference sequence). V trimming: 5 bases; J trimming: 2 bases; junction bases outside the gene matches: 8. There are 15 residues in the CDR3. This CDR3 reads CSAWRLRGPGNTIYF. CDR3 DNA: TGCAGTGCTTGGCGCCTCAGGGGGCCTGGAAACACCATATATTTT.

In the case of this clonotype: A much larger clone lies one base from this, so it may be a read error. J is TRBJ2-1 and V is TRBV12-3 or TRBV12-4, with 15 bases aligning to TRBD2. The CDR3 runs 15 residues. V gave up 3 bases and J gave up 8 bases; unmatched junction bases: 2. CDR3: CASSFGLAGGDEQFF. The CDR3 DNA sequence: TGTGCCAGCAGTTTTGGACTAGCGGGAGGGGATGAGCAGTTCTTC.

At least ten counts were recorded for this clonotype. The chain joins TRBV7-2 to TRBJ2-2, with 8 bases matching TRBD2. The V gene's germline CDR1 is SGHTA and CDR2 FQGNSA. The CDR3 loop spans 16 amino acids. After removal of 4 bases from V and 2 bases from J, the junction contained 6 bases not matched to a gene. CDR3 in amino acids: CASSSQLAVNTGELFF. CDR3 coding DNA: TGTGCCAGCAGCTCACAACTAGCGGTAAACACCGGGGAGCTGTTTTTT.

This clonotype was observed many times. The genes are TRBV12-3 or TRBV12-4 and TRBJ1-1; 9 nucleotides agree with TRBD1. The CDR3 consists of 14 residues. With 4 bases clipped from V and 4 bases from J, the junction kept 4 bases outside the gene matches. CDR3 loop: CASSSRQGGTEAFF. CDR3 DNA: TGTGCCAGCAGTTCCCGACAGGGGGGCACTGAAGCTTTCTTT.

The table lists this clonotype with many counts. V is TRBV7-8 and J is TRBJ2-1; D call uncertain. Per germline, CDR1 SGHVS and CDR2 FQNEAQ. Trimming shortened V by 1 base and J by 10 bases, and 5 bases separated the two germline ends. CDR3 size: 11 residues. The CDR3 sequence: CASSLGQEQFF. The CDR3 DNA sequence: TGTGCCAGCAGCTTAGGCCAAGAGCAGTTCTTC. Complete variable domain (other parts from reference TRBV7-8 and TRBJ2-1): GAGVSQSPRYKVAKRGQDVALRCDPISGHVSLFWYQQALGQGPEFLTYFQNEAQLDKSGLPSDRFFAERPEGSVSTLKIQRTQQEDSAVYLCASSLGQEQFFGPGTRLTVL.

The sample holds a few counts of this clonotype. V and J are TRBV4-2 and TRBJ1-5; TRBD1 aligns across 9 bases. Germline CDR1 is LGHNA and CDR2 is YNFKEQ. The CDR3 extends over 15 amino acids. V was pared by 1 base and J by 2 bases, with 0 bases of the junction left unmatched. The chain's CDR3 is CASSQGQGGNQPQHF. For the CDR3, the DNA is TGTGCCAGCAGCCAAGGACAGGGGGGCAATCAGCCCCAGCATTTT.

The table lists this clonotype with a few counts. The rearrangement links TRBV7-3 to TRBJ2-3; D is possibly TRBD2 (5 bases). With 2 bases removed from V and 0 bases from J, the gap between germline ends came to 9 bases. The CDR3 has 15 residues. Germline CDR1 and CDR2: SGHTA and FQGTGA. Here the CDR3 reads CASSLERTSTDTQYF. CDR3 nucleotide sequence: TGTGCCAGCAGCTTAGAGCGGACTAGCACAGATACGCAGTATTTT.

This clonotype was picked up many times. The chain joins TRBV19 to TRBJ2-1; TRBD2 matches at 13 bases. V shed 4 bases, J shed 7 bases, and the junction held 16 bases outside the gene matches. Germline loops: CDR1 LNHDA, CDR2 SQIVND (reference sequence). The CDR3 is 19 amino acids. CDR3 protein: CASSKRGPGLAGVLNEQFF. DNA of the CDR3: TGTGCCAGTAGTAAACGGGGACCCGGACTAGCGGGAGTTTTAAATGAGCAGTTCTTC.

This clonotype was seen ten or more times. The chain links TRBV18 to TRBJ1-1, with a weak D call TRBD1 (5 bases). The CDR3 totals 13 residues. Germline CDR1 KGHSH, CDR2 LQKENI. The V gene lost 10 bases and the J gene lost 1 base, with 13 bases spanning the gap. CDR3 bases: TGTGCCAATAGCAGGGACCCGAACACTGAAGCTTTCTTT. The encoded protein is CANSRDPNTEAFF. The entire variable domain, with the rest obtained from reference TRBV18 and TRBJ1-1, is as follows: NAGVMQNPRHLVRRRGQEARLRCSPMKGHSHVYWYRQLPEEGLKFMVYLQKENIIDESGMPKERFSAEFPKEGPSILRIQQVVRGDSAAYFCANSRDPNTEAFFGQGTRLTVV.

This clonotype was counted many times. The chain uses TRBV5-1 and TRBJ2-1, with 9 positions matching TRBD1. In germline, CDR1 is SGHRS, CDR2 YFSETQ. CDR3 size: 15 residues. J gave up 7 bases and V 4 bases, and 9 bases lay outside the gene matches. This chain's CDR3 is CASSDRDRALNEQFF. DNA for the CDR3: TGCGCCAGCAGCGACCGGGACAGGGCCCTGAATGAGCAGTTCTTC.

This sequence joins TRBV5-6 and TRBJ2-1, with 12 bases lining up with TRBD1. Losses at the gene ends were 0 bases for V and 7 bases for J; bases not matched to a gene: 8. The CDR3 totals 17 residues. Germline V CDR1 and CDR2: SGHDT, YYEEEE. This chain's CDR3 is CASSLAGTGGARNEQFF. The CDR3 nucleotides read TGTGCCAGCAGCTTGGCCGGGACAGGGGGCGCCCGGAATGAGCAGTTCTTC.

This clonotype showed up just a few times. The genes are TRBV28 and TRBJ2-1; 9 nucleotides agree with TRBD1. Germline V gene lookup returns CDR1 MDHEN and CDR2 SYDVKM. There are 17 residues in the CDR3. With 2 bases clipped from V and 2 bases from J, the junction kept 7 bases outside the gene matches. CDR3 protein: CASSLPGTGSPYNEQFF. CDR3 nucleotide sequence: TGTGCCAGCAGTTTACCCGGGACAGGGAGTCCCTACAATGAGCAGTTCTTC. Full variable domain (missing parts from reference TRBV28 and TRBJ2-1): DVKVTQSSRYLVKRTGEKVFLECVQDMDHENMFWYRQDPGLGLRLIYFSYDVKMKEKGDIPEGYSVSREKKERFSLILESASTNQTSMYLCASSLPGTGSPYNEQFFGPGTRLTVL.

The J gene is TRBJ2-7, the V gene TRBV12-3 or TRBV12-4; 12 bases line up with TRBD2. Unmatched junction bases numbered 6, after V lost 5 bases and J lost 1 base. The CDR3 totals 16 residues. The CDR3 here is CASSLKTSGSSYEQYF. Here the CDR3 DNA reads TGTGCCAGCAGTCTTAAGACTAGCGGGAGTTCCTACGAGCAGTACTTC.

In DNA, the CDR3 is TGTGCCAGCAGTTGGAGTAGCGGGAGCATCCAGTTCTTC. Its translation is CASSWSSGSIQFF. V gene TRBV12-3 or TRBV12-4 combines with J gene TRBJ2-1; 9 nucleotides match TRBD2. After removal of 4 bases from V and 13 bases from J, the junction contained 8 bases not matched to a gene. CDR3 length: 13 residues.

In this sample, this clonotype turned up a few times. The chain combines TRBV10-3 with TRBJ2-7, with D possibly matching TRBD1 (6 bases). The V and J ends lost 6 bases and 4 bases respectively, with 25 bases between them. Germline CDR1 ENHRY, CDR2 SYGVKD. The CDR3 loop spans 17 amino acids. Here the CDR3 reads CAISQSLGQNFNYEQYF. The CDR3 coding sequence is TGTGCCATCAGCCAAAGCCTCGGACAGAACTTTAATTACGAGCAGTACTTC.

This chain joins TRBV10-3 and TRBJ2-2; unclear D gene. The CDR3 sequence is 14 residues long. Trimming cost V 4 bases and J 1 base, with 7 bases left between them. Germline V gene data show CDR1 as ENHRY and CDR2 as SYGVKD. CDR3 sequence: CAISVDLNTGELFF. The CDR3 bases are TGTGCCATCAGTGTGGATTTGAACACCGGGGAGCTGTTTTTT.

This clonotype was recorded many times. This chain uses TRBV4-2 with TRBJ2-6, with D maybe TRBD1 (5 bases). Deletions cut 4 bases from V and 0 bases from J, with 10 bases between. This CDR3 is 16 amino acids long. CDR1 is LGHNA, CDR2 YNFKEQ, per germline. DNA for the CDR3: TGTGCCAGCAGCCCCCGACAGCTCTCTGGGGCCAACGTCCTGACTTTC. It encodes CASSPRQLSGANVLTF.

This clonotype has a handful of counts. CDR3 sequence: CASGPGLSTDTQYF. The DNA for the CDR3 is TGTGCCAGCGGCCCGGGACTTAGCACAGATACGCAGTATTTT. The rearrangement joins TRBV7-3 to TRBJ2-3, with a weak D call TRBD2 (6 bases). Per germline, CDR1 SGHTA and CDR2 FQGTGA. This CDR3 spans 14 amino acids. Trimming took off 8 bases at V and 0 bases at J, with 12 bases between the two ends.